A single T cell receptor beta chain is shown here with its context. Antigen unknown. The sample belongs to a study of T cells expressing NK-cell markers. Study details: Investigators obtained TCR beta repertoires from sorted CD3+CD56+NKG2C+, CD3+CD56+NKG2C- and CD3+CD56-NKG2C+ T cells. The eight sequenced donors comprised seven who were HCMV-seropositive and one who was seronegative.

From the 5' RACE reads, TCRdb lists one entry per CDR3 protein and no DNA. The sample holds 400,000 to 500,000 distinct CDR3 sequences. Study-wide results and limits: Certain NKG2C+ T cell clones were expanded, and their HCMV specificity remained unclear.

The germline V gene has CDR1 SGDLS and CDR2 YYNGEE. The CDR3 length is 13 residues. The receptor comes from a woman between 18 and 70 years old in good health. Sequenced material: blood T cells: a sorted CD56 or NKG2C T cell subset, CD4+ or CD8+ T cells, or bulk PBMC T cells (not recorded which). The chain combines TRBV9 with TRBJ2-5; TCRdb names TRBD2, which stays unverified in the absence of DNA. This chain's CDR3 is CASTSRAEETQYF.